One sample yielded the 17 T cell receptor beta chains listed below, sequenced in a study of Graves' ophthalmopathy and Graves' hyperthyroidism. The authors amplified TCR beta CDR3 regions from RNA transcripts. An initial RT-PCR round employing HTBI primers preceded a second-round multiplex PCR. TCRdb used MiXCR to reprocess the multiplex PCR reads, holding one entry per CDR3 protein. The data hold about 1.2 million distinct CDR3 sequences, with roughly 35% observed a single time. What was sequenced was peripheral blood or thyroid tissue (not recorded which). Receptors were obtained from an adult man with Graves' hyperthyroidism.

This sequence joins TRBV18 and TRBJ2-6; 7 nucleotides line up with TRBD1. This CDR3 spans 18 amino acids. J gave up 1 base and V 2 bases, and 8 bases lay outside the gene matches. Per the germline V gene, CDR1 is KGHSH and CDR2 is LQKENI. The CDR3: CASSPATGWRSGANVLTF. As DNA, the CDR3 is TGTGCCAGCTCACCAGCGACAGGGTGGAGGTCTGGGGCCAACGTCCTGACTTTC. Looking up the rest from reference TRBV18 and TRBJ2-6 gives the full variable domain: NAGVMQNPRHLVRRRGQEARLRCSPMKGHSHVYWYRQLPEEGLKFMVYLQKENIIDESGMPKERFSAEFPKEGPSILRIQQVVRGDSAAYFCASSPATGWRSGANVLTFGAGSRLTVL.

The chain links TRBV2 to TRBJ1-1; perhaps TRBD1 as D (6 bases). The CDR3 runs 14 residues. CDR1 is SNHLY and CDR2 is FYNNEI in the germline V gene. Trimming removed 5 bases from V and 10 bases from J, with 20 bases in between. The DNA of the CDR3 is TGTGCCAGCAGTTTCGACAGGAGATCGTCCGGAGCTTTCTTT. Amino acid sequence: CASSFDRRSSGAFF.

This clonotype was seen only a few times. CDR3 region: CASSLDSRGGDENTEAFF. The CDR3 DNA is TGTGCCAGCAGCTTGGACAGTAGGGGGGGGGATGAGAACACTGAAGCTTTCTTT. The chain employs TRBV5-5 and TRBJ1-1, with D tentatively TRBD1 (6 bases). Per the germline V gene, CDR1 is SGHKS and CDR2 is YYEKEE (reference sequence). V was cut by 0 bases and J by 1 base, with 19 bases left in between. This CDR3 comprises 18 residues.

The sample holds a few counts of this clonotype. This chain uses TRBV14 with TRBJ2-7; no reliable D call. CDR1 is SGHDN, CDR2 FVKESK, per germline. V was cut by 4 bases and J by 6 bases, with 16 bases left in between. This CDR3 comprises 14 residues. The CDR3: CASSPLLRAGEQYF. CDR3 in DNA: TGTGCCAGCAGCCCCCTTTTAAGAGCTGGCGAGCAGTACTTC.

The rearrangement uses TRBV29-1 and TRBJ1-5; maybe TRBD1 (5 bases). CDR1 is SQVTM, CDR2 ANQGSEA, per germline. The CDR3 covers 13 residues. V dropped 4 bases and J dropped 3 bases, with 10 bases sitting between them. The CDR3 loop is CSVGDRNNQPQHF. CDR3 DNA sequence: TGCAGCGTTGGGGACCGTAACAATCAGCCCCAGCATTTT.

This chain uses TRBV12-3 or TRBV12-4 with TRBJ2-2; D perhaps matches TRBD1 (6 bases). The V gene lost 1 base and the J gene lost 1 base, with 10 bases spanning the gap. CDR3 size: 16 residues. CDR3 sequence: CASSLVGTMNTGELFF. CDR3 sequence (DNA): TGTGCCAGCAGTTTAGTGGGGACAATGAACACCGGGGAGCTGTTTTTT.

The chain carries TRBV7-2 and TRBJ1-5; D ambiguous. From germline, CDR1 is SGHTA and CDR2 FQGNSA. This CDR3 contains 15 residues. Trimming cost V 5 bases and J 0 bases, with 11 bases left between them. In DNA form, the CDR3 reads TGTGCCAGCAGCCTCCCAGGTTTTAGCAATCAGCCCCAGCATTTT. It yields the protein CASSLPGFSNQPQHF.

This clonotype has more than one count but fewer than ten. The rearrangement uses TRBV15 and TRBJ1-4; no clear D gene. Trimming shortened V by 0 bases and J by 10 bases, and 6 bases separated the two germline ends. Germline V gene lookup returns CDR1 LNHNV and CDR2 YYDKDF (reference sequence). The CDR3 totals 12 residues. In nucleotides, the CDR3 is TGTGCCACCAGCAGAGATAAGGGAAAACTGTTTTTT. It is translated as CATSRDKGKLFF.

The chain is built from TRBV7-2 and TRBJ2-2; a weak D match, TRBD1 (5 bases). The V gene's germline CDR1 is SGHTA and CDR2 FQGNSA. Trimming took off 5 bases at V and 3 bases at J, with 10 bases between the two ends. The CDR3 is 14 amino acids. CDR3 nucleotides: TGTGCCAGCAGCCCGCAGGGATACACCGGGGAGCTGTTTTTT. It is translated as CASSPQGYTGELFF.

This clonotype has a single count. The V gene is TRBV20-1, the J gene TRBJ2-7, with no clear D. V dropped 1 base and J dropped 6 bases, with 7 bases sitting between them. Germline-derived CDR1 and CDR2 are DFQATT and SNEGSKA (reference sequence). CDR3 length: 11 amino acids. The CDR3 spells CSARVQIEQYF. The CDR3 DNA follows: TGCAGTGCTAGAGTCCAGATCGAGCAGTACTTC.

In this sample, this clonotype turned up many times. The rearrangement joins TRBV7-2 to TRBJ1-4; D call uncertain. Trimming shortened V by 1 base and J by 8 bases, and 11 bases separated the two germline ends. This CDR3 has 14 amino acids. Germline V gene sequence: CDR1 SGHTA, CDR2 FQGNSA. CDR3 in DNA: TGTGCCAGCAGCTTAGAATCCTCGAGGGAAAAACTGTTTTTT. Protein: CASSLESSREKLFF. Full variable domain (remainder filled in from reference TRBV7-2 and TRBJ1-4): GAGVSQSPSNKVTEKGKDVELRCDPISGHTALYWYRQSLGQGLEFLIYFQGNSAPDKSGLPSDRFSAERTGGSVSTLTIQRTQQEDSAVYLCASSLESSREKLFFGSGTQLSVL.

This clonotype was seen at least ten times. This rearrangement joins TRBV5-1 to TRBJ1-3, with 9 bases that match TRBD1. V dropped 0 bases and J dropped 0; count of bases not matched to a gene: 7. The CDR3 length is 18 residues. Germline CDR1 and CDR2: SGHRS and YFSETQ. CDR3 DNA sequence: TGCGCCAGCAGCTTGGTAAGGACAGGGGTCCTCTCTGGAAACACCATATATTTT. This translates into CASSLVRTGVLSGNTIYF. Together with reference TRBV5-1 and TRBJ1-3, the CDR3 gives the full variable domain: KAGVTQTPRYLIKTRGQQVTLSCSPISGHRSVSWYQQTPGQGLQFLFEYFSETQRNKGNFPGRFSGRQFSNSRSEMNVSTLELGDSALYLCASSLVRTGVLSGNTIYFGEGSWLTVV.

This clonotype was found a few times. In DNA form, the CDR3 reads TGCGCCAGCAGCCAAGTTGGACAGGCCACTGAAGCTTTCTTT. Residues: CASSQVGQATEAFF. The V gene is TRBV4-1, the J gene TRBJ1-1; 7 positions match TRBD1. V shed 1 base, J shed 4 bases, and the junction held 3 bases outside the gene matches. The CDR3 is 14 amino acids. Germline assignment: CDR1 MGHRA and CDR2 YSYEKL.

J is TRBJ2-5 and V is TRBV12-3 or TRBV12-4; TRBD2 is a possible D gene (6 bases). The CDR3 length is 17 residues. V lost 8 bases and J lost 2, with 24 bases in between. CDR3: CASGAWGGGNRQETQYF. The DNA for the CDR3 is TGTGCCAGCGGGGCATGGGGAGGCGGGAACCGTCAAGAGACCCAGTACTTC.

This clonotype was detected once. The junction shows a germline mismatch at one end, possibly a read error. This rearrangement joins TRBV5-1 to TRBJ2-7; 9 nucleotides line up with TRBD2. The V gene's germline CDR1 is SGHRS and CDR2 YFSETQ. The CDR3 runs to 14 residues. The CDR3, as DNA: TGCACCAGCGAGGCGGGTAGCGGGAGCTACGAGCAGTACTTC. Translation gives CTSEAGSGSYEQYF.

Turning to this clonotype: A read error is likely, as this CDR3 ends without the conserved phenylalanine or tryptophan. Because the CDR3's place on the DNA is in doubt, the DNA is left out and the CDR3 is given as listed by TCRdb. The rearrangement joins TRBV9 to TRBJ1-1; the D call TRBD1 from the table was never checked on the DNA. Termini included, the CDR3 measures 9 amino acids. Germline V CDR1 and CDR2: SGDLS, YYNGEE. The CDR3 sequence: CASSVAGDR.

This clonotype was seen ten or more times. This chain connects TRBV7-2 to TRBJ1-2; TRBD1 is a possible D gene (5 bases). Trimming left V 3 bases short and J 4 bases short, with 9 bases between. This CDR3 contains 13 residues. CDR1 and CDR2 from the germline V gene are SGHTA and FQGNSA. Here the CDR3 reads CASSFRDFYGYTF. CDR3 nucleotide sequence: TGTGCCAGCAGCTTCAGGGATTTCTATGGCTACACCTTC. Full variable domain (rest looked up from reference TRBV7-2 and TRBJ1-2): GAGVSQSPSNKVTEKGKDVELRCDPISGHTALYWYRQSLGQGLEFLIYFQGNSAPDKSGLPSDRFSAERTGGSVSTLTIQRTQQEDSAVYLCASSFRDFYGYTFGSGTRLTVV.